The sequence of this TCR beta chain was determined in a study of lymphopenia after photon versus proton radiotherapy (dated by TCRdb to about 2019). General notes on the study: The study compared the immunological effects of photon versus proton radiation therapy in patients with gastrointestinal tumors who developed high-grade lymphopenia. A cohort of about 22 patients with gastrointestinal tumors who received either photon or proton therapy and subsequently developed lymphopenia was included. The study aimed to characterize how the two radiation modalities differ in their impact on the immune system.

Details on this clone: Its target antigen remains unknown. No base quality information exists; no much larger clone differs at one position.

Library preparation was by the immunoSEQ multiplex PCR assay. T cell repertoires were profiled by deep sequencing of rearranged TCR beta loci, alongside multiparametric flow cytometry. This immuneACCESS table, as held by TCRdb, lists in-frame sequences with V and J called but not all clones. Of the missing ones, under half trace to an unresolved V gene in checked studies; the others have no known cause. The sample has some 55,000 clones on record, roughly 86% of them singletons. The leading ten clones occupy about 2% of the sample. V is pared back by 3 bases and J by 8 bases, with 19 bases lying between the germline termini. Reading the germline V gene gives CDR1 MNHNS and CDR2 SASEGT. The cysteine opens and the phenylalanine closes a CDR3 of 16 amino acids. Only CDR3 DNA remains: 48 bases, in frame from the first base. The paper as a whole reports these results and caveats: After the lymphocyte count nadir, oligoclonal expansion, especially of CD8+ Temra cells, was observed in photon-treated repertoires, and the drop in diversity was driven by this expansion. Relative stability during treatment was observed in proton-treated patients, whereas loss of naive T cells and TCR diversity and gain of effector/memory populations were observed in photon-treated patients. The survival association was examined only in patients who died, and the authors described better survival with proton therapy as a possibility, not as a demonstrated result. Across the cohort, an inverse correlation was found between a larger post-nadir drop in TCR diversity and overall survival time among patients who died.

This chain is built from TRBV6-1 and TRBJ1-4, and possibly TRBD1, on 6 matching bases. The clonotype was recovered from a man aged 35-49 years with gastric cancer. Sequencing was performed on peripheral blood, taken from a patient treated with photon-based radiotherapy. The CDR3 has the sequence CASSDGRGQMGEKLFF. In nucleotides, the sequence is TGTGCCAGCAGTGACGGCCGAGGACAGATGGGAGAAAAACTGTTTTTT.